Listed below are T cell receptor beta chains from one sample, sequenced in a study of breast tumors, draining lymph nodes, adjacent tissues. MiXCR, applied by TCRdb to the multiplex PCR reads, yields one record per CDR3 protein. The sample includes approximately 9,100 distinct CDR3 sequences, 35% to 55% of them seen just once. Source material: tumor-adjacent breast tissue. The receptors here all came from a female donor with breast cancer. Some clones in this sample may be carry-over from other donors' samples. CDR3s include the opening cysteine and the closing phenylalanine or tryptophan. The D gene is left open where the match is weak. Clone sizes are given selectively: once, few, many, or a class where the clone is expanded.

j_call,clone_size,v_call,d_call,cdr3_nt,cdr3_aa
TRBJ2-2,-,TRBV29-1,-,TGCAGCGTTCCGCTGGGGGGGAACACCGGGGAGCTGTTTTTT,CSVPLGGNTGELFF
TRBJ2-1,many,TRBV5-1,TRBD1,TGCGCCAGCAGCTTGGCGGTGACAGGGTCGGGCAATGAGCAGTTCTTC,CASSLAVTGSGNEQFF
TRBJ1-2,many,TRBV6-6,-,TGTGCCAGCAGTCGGGACCCTAACTATGGCTACACCTTC,CASSRDPNYGYTF
TRBJ1-2,many,TRBV28,TRBD1,TGTGCCAGCAGTTCGCGACAGGGAGCCTATGGCTACACCTTC,CASSSRQGAYGYTF
TRBJ2-1,many,TRBV27,-,TGTGCCAGCAGAGGGACCCAGATCAATGAGCAGTTCTTC,CASRGTQINEQFF
TRBJ2-7,-,TRBV20-1,TRBD2,TGCAGTGCAGGGTCTAGCGGGAGTATCCACGAGCAGTACTTC,CSAGSSGSIHEQYF
TRBJ1-4,-,TRBV20-1,-,TGCAGTGCTTTTAATGAAAAACTGTTTTTT,CSAFNEKLFF
TRBJ1-2,-,TRBV11-2,-,TGTGCCAGCAGCTTAGCCCTTCAGGGGAGTTTCTATGGCTACACCTTC,CASSLALQGSFYGYTF
TRBJ1-3,many,TRBV3-1,-,TGTGCCAGCAGCCTCGACCCGAGCACCATATATTTT,CASSLDPSTIYF
TRBJ2-7,medium-sized,TRBV7-2,-,TGTGCCAGCAGCTCCAGTGGTCTAGTTAATGTAGGGCAGTACTTC,CASSSSGLVNVGQYF
TRBJ2-1,medium-sized,TRBV19,TRBD2,TGTGCCACCCGTAGGGCTAGCGGGAGTATTTACCACAATGAGCAGTTCTTC,CATRRASGSIYHNEQFF
TRBJ1-2,many,TRBV28,-,TGTGCCAGCAGTAAACCGTCCCTAGGGGACTATGGCTACACCTTC,CASSKPSLGDYGYTF
TRBJ2-3,once,TRBV6-4,-,TGTGCCAGCAGTGAAGCGGCCACAGATACGCAGTATTTT,CASSEAATDTQYF
TRBJ1-5,many,TRBV6-1,-,TGTGCCAGCAGTGAATGGCGGGGGGTTAGCAATCAGCCCCAGCATTTT,CASSEWRGVSNQPQHF
TRBJ2-1,-,TRBV7-2,-,TGTGCCAGCAGCTTAGGACAGCAGGCCTACAATGAGCAGTTCTTC,CASSLGQQAYNEQFF
TRBJ1-1,-,TRBV14,TRBD1,TGTGCCAGCAGCAACCTATTTGGACAGGGGGGAAACACTGAAGCTTTCTTT,CASSNLFGQGGNTEAFF
TRBJ2-5,many,TRBV5-6,-,TGTGCCAGCAGCTTGTTCAGGGAGGAGACCCAGTACTTC,CASSLFREETQYF
TRBJ2-7,-,TRBV20-1,-,TGCAGTGCCCCCCCCTCAGGTGCCTACGAGCAGTACTTC,CSAPPSGAYEQYF
TRBJ2-7,many,TRBV12-3/TRBV12-4,TRBD1,TGTGCCAGCAGTTTAGTGCAGGGGGTATCCTACGAGCAGTACTTC,CASSLVQGVSYEQYF
TRBJ2-1,large,TRBV4-2,-,TGTGCCAGCAGCCAAGATAGACAGCGGGAGCAGTTCTTC,CASSQDRQREQFF
TRBJ1-2,-,TRBV10-2,-,TGCGCCAGCAGTGAGTCAACGTTAACTGGGGGCTATGGCTACACCTTC,CASSESTLTGGYGYTF
TRBJ2-7,-,TRBV4-1,-,TGCGCCAGCAGCCAAGTGGACGGCTCCTACGAGCAGTACTTC,CASSQVDGSYEQYF
TRBJ2-1,many,TRBV28,TRBD2,TGTGCCAGCAGTTTGACTAGCGGGACATACAATGAGCAGTTCTTC,CASSLTSGTYNEQFF
TRBJ2-3,-,TRBV5-1,-,TGCGTCAGCAGCCTGGACGGGGGAAGCACAGATACGCAGTTTTTT,CVSSLDGGSTDTQFF
TRBJ2-1,-,TRBV20-1,-,TGCAGTGCTAGAGATCCCAGCAGGACCTACAATGAGCAGTTCTTC,CSARDPSRTYNEQFF
TRBJ2-5,-,TRBV29-1,-,TGCAGCGTTGGGCAGGTCGCAGAGACCCAGTACTTC,CSVGQVAETQYF
TRBJ1-5,-,TRBV5-1,-,TGCGCCAGCAGCTTGGACGGATATCAGCCCCAGCATTTT,CASSLDGYQPQHF
TRBJ2-5,many,TRBV9,-,TGTGCCAGCAGCCTCATGGAGGGGGTCCAAGAGACCCAGTACTTC,CASSLMEGVQETQYF
TRBJ2-2,many,TRBV19,-,TGTGCCAGTAACGGGGGCACGAACACCGGGGAGCTGTTTTTT,CASNGGTNTGELFF
TRBJ2-7,medium-sized,TRBV5-1,-,TGCGCCAGCAGCTCCCGGAGAGGGCAGGACGAGCAGTACTTC,CASSSRRGQDEQYF
TRBJ2-3,many,TRBV6-2/TRBV6-3,-,TGTGCCAGCAGCCTACCAGATAAGGGACACCGGAGCACAGATACGCAGTATTTT,CASSLPDKGHRSTDTQYF
TRBJ2-3,-,TRBV19,-,TGTGCCAGTAGTGATCGGACAAGCGCTGTTACGCAGTATTTT,CASSDRTSAVTQYF
TRBJ2-7,medium-sized,TRBV6-2/TRBV6-3,-,TGTGCCAGCAGAGAGGTACTCGACGAGCAGTACTTC,CASREVLDEQYF
TRBJ2-5,few,TRBV28,-,TGTGCCAGCAACTCAGCGGAGAGAAGCCACCCGGCCCAGTACTTC,CASNSAERSHPAQYF
TRBJ2-7,-,TRBV7-9,-,TGTGCCAGCAGCCCTAGAGGGACGGAGGAGGACGAGCAGTACTTC,CASSPRGTEEDEQYF
TRBJ2-1,many,TRBV28,-,TGTGCCAGCAGCAGACCCGGACTAGGGGGCCCCAATGAGCAGTTCTTC,CASSRPGLGGPNEQFF
TRBJ2-1,medium-sized,TRBV11-2,-,TGTGCCAGCAGCTTAAATTTCGGAGGGGGCTACAATGAGCAGTTCTTC,CASSLNFGGGYNEQFF
TRBJ2-2,many,TRBV24-1,-,TGTGCCACCAGTGATGGAGGGGTTGGCACCGGGGAGCTGTTTTTT,CATSDGGVGTGELFF
TRBJ2-3,many,TRBV5-8,TRBD2,TGTGCCAGCAGCTTGTGGGACTACCCAGATACGCAGTATTTT,CASSLWDYPDTQYF
TRBJ2-7,-,TRBV12-3/TRBV12-4,TRBD1,TGTGCCAGCAGTTTAGCGGGACAGGGAATCCACGAGCAGTACTTC,CASSLAGQGIHEQYF
TRBJ1-2,once,TRBV7-9,TRBD1,TGTGCCAGCAGCTTGGTAGGGACAGACTATGGCTACACCTTC,CASSLVGTDYGYTF
TRBJ2-1,-,TRBV28,TRBD1,TGTGCCAGCGTGAGCCCGGACAGGGTACAAAATGAGCAGTTCTTC,CASVSPDRVQNEQFF
TRBJ2-5,medium-sized,TRBV24-1,TRBD1,TGTGCCACCAGTGATTCGACAGGGGCAGGAGAGACCCAGTACTTC,CATSDSTGAGETQYF
TRBJ2-7,-,TRBV7-9,-,TGTGCCAGCAGCACCCGGGACATTGGGGACTACGAGCAGTACTTC,CASSTRDIGDYEQYF
TRBJ2-7,-,TRBV7-9,-,TGTGCCAGCAGCACGGGACTCCAAAACGAGCAGTACTTC,CASSTGLQNEQYF
TRBJ1-6,medium-sized,TRBV15,-,TGTGCCACAAAACAACAGGGTTTTAATTCACCCCTCCACTTT,CATKQQGFNSPLHF
TRBJ2-7,-,TRBV24-1,TRBD1,TGTGCCACCAGTGACCCGGGACAGGGATCCTACGAGCAGTACTTC,CATSDPGQGSYEQYF
TRBJ2-4,many,TRBV7-2,TRBD1,TGTGCCAGCAGCGGACAGGGGGCGCTGGGCAAAAACATTCAGTACTTC,CASSGQGALGKNIQYF
TRBJ2-7,medium-sized,TRBV5-6,-,TGTGCCAGCAGCTCCCGGGACGGAACCTACGAGCAGTACTTC,CASSSRDGTYEQYF
TRBJ2-2,many,TRBV4-1,TRBD1,TGCGCCAGCAGCCAAGATCGGACAGGGGTTGGGACCGGGGAGCTGTTTTTT,CASSQDRTGVGTGELFF
TRBJ2-7,-,TRBV7-2,TRBD2,TGTGCCAGCAGCTTAGTTTCCGGGACTAGCGGCTACGAGCAGTACTTC,CASSLVSGTSGYEQYF
TRBJ2-5,once,TRBV7-9,-,TGTGCCAGCAGCCGCGGAGAGGGGGAGACCCAGTACTTC,CASSRGEGETQYF
TRBJ2-1,medium-sized,TRBV5-1,TRBD2,TGCGCCAGCAGCTCGGGACTAGCGGGAGGGCTCAATGAGCAGTTCTTC,CASSSGLAGGLNEQFF
TRBJ2-7,medium-sized,TRBV15,-,TGTGCCACCAGCAGAGAGTACTACGAGCAGTACTTC,CATSREYYEQYF
TRBJ1-5,many,TRBV6-1,-,TGTGCCAGCACCGTCCAGGGACTCAATCAGCCCCAGCATTTT,CASTVQGLNQPQHF
TRBJ1-5,many,TRBV5-1,-,TGCGCCAGCAGGTGGGGAATCTCCGAGCCCCAGCATTTT,CASRWGISEPQHF
TRBJ1-4,-,TRBV10-2,-,TGCGCCAGCAGTGAGTCCTCGAGGGAAAAACTGTTTTTT,CASSESSREKLFF
TRBJ2-1,many,TRBV6-1,-,TGTGCCAGCAGTGAACAAGACTGGCGGGAGCAGTTCTTC,CASSEQDWREQFF
TRBJ1-2,-,TRBV29-1,-,TGCAGCGTTGTAAGCGGCAGGGTGAACGGCTACACCTTC,CSVVSGRVNGYTF